A single count supports the clone carrying this TCR beta chain. The sample originates from a study of technical replicates of blood from several donors. Produced via immunoSEQ multiplex PCR; TCRdb's table is partial and in-frame only. The sample holds about 82,000 clones, nearly 96% seen once. This CDR3 region has 16 residues. Germline trimming cut 2 bases from V and 5 bases from J; bases unmatched to any gene: 6. Germline V gene sequence: CDR1 MDHEN, CDR2 SYDVKM. This clonotype was obtained from a human donor in good health. Material for sequencing was T cells isolated from PBMCs. The genes are TRBV28 and TRBJ2-5; TRBD2 agrees at 12 bases. The CDR3 DNA sequence: TGTGCCAGCAGTTTACGTCGGCTAGCGGGAGGGGAGACCCAGTACTTC. It translates to CASSLRRLAGGETQYF.